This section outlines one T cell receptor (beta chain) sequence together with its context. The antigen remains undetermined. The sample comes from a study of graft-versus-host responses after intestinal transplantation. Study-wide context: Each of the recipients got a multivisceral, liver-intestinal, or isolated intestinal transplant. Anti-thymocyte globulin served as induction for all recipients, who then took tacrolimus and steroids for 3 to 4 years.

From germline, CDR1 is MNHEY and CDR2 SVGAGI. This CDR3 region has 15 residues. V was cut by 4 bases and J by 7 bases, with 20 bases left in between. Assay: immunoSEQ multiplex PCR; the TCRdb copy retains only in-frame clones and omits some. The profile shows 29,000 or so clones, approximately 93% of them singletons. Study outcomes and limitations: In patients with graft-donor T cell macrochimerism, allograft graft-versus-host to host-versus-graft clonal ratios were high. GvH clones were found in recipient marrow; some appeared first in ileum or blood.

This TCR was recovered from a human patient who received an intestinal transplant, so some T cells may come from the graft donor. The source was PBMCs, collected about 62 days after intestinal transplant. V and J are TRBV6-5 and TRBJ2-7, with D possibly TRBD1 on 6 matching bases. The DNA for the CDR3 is TGTGCCAGCAGTTCCAACGACAGGCCCGGGGAGGAGCAGTACTTC. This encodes CASSSNDRPGEEQYF.